This TCR beta chain was recovered during a study of cytomegalovirus exposure and HLA in healthy donors. About the study: In a previous analysis, around 120 million unique TCR beta sequences were found from some 180 million T cells.

Study-wide results and limits: The study carried out a later analysis of TCR beta sequences. It associated 15,000 to 20,000 of them with specific HLA alleles at a false discovery rate of 0.05. Per published accounts, TCR beta sequences correctly predicted the HLA-A and HLA-B alleles of most subjects. There were a few CMV-associated chains whose specificity for CMV antigens was confirmed in vitro.

The germline CDR1 and CDR2 sequences are GTSNPN and SVGIG (reference sequence). V was shortened by 1 base and J by 8 bases, with 12 bases between the two germline ends. The CDR3 sequence is 13 residues long. This clone was counted a few times. The antigen is unknown. The primer mix had 60 Vbeta and 13 Jbeta primers. Repertoires were generated with immunoSEQ multiplex PCR, while TCRdb's copy carries only in-frame clones and drops some. The sample has more than 95,000 clones, 15% to 20% seen once. The TCR sequence derives from a female donor in good health and CMV-seropositive. The chain joins TRBV30 to TRBJ1-5; perhaps TRBD1 as D (5 bases). Material: PBMCs. Here the CDR3 reads CAWSEQGLEPQHF. DNA for the CDR3: TGTGCCTGGAGTGAGCAGGGCCTGGAGCCCCAGCATTTT.